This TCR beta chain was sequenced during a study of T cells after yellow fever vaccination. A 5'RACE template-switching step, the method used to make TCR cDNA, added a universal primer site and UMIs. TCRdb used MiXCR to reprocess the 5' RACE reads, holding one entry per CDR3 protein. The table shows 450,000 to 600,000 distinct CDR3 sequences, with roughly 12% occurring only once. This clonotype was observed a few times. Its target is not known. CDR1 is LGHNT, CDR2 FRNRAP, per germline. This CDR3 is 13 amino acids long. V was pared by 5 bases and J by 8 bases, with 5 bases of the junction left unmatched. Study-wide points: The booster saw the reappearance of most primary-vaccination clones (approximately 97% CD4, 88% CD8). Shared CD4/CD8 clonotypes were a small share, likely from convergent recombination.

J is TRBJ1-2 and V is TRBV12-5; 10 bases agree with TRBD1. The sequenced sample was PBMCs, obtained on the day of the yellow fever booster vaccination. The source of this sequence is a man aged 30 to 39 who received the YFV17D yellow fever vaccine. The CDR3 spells CASGGQGVLGYTF. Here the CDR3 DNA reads TGTGCTAGTGGTGGACAGGGGGTATTGGGCTACACCTTC. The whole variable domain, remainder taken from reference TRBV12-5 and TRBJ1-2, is DARVTQTPRHKVTEMGQEVTMRCQPILGHNTVFWYRQTMMQGLELLAYFRNRAPLDDSGMPKDRFSAEMPDATLATLKIQPSEPRDSAVYFCASGGQGVLGYTFGSGTRLTVV.